A single sample is the source of the 13 T cell receptor beta chains below, sequenced in a study of blood T cell repertoires in COVID-19. Libraries were prepared by immunoSEQ multiplex PCR; TCRdb keeps only in-frame clonotypes and omits some of them. The profile shows fewer than 65,000 clones, less than 85% of them singletons. Sample: peripheral blood. The receptors derive from a human donor in a cohort sampled during active COVID-19.

This clone was detected only once. The V and J genes are TRBV5-4 and TRBJ2-1, with 10 bases matching TRBD1. The V gene end was trimmed by 4 bases and the J gene end by 16 bases; junction bases not matched to a gene: 5. Looked up from germline, CDR1 is SGHNT and CDR2 is YYREEE (reference sequence). The CDR3 totals 11 residues. The DNA of the CDR3 is TGTGCCAGCAGCCCCGGGACAGGGGTTTTCTTC. Translating gives CASSPGTGVFF.

The rearrangement links TRBV29-1 to TRBJ2-2; tentative D call: TRBD2 (5 bases). Trimming took off 7 bases at V and 6 bases at J, with 18 bases between the two ends. Germline-derived CDR1 and CDR2 are SQVTM and ANQGSEA. CDR3 length: 14 residues. CDR3 in DNA: TGCAGCGCCCCACACGCCGGGAAGTCCGGGGAGCTGTTTTTT. The encoded protein is CSAPHAGKSGELFF.

CDR3 in amino acids: CASEGQINEKLFF. DNA for the CDR3: TGTGCCAGTGAGGGACAGATTAATGAAAAACTGTTTTTT. This chain links TRBV6-5 with TRBJ1-4, with 7 bases matching TRBD1. The junction had 5 bases not matched to a gene; V was cut back by 9 bases and J by 4 bases. The CDR3 is 13 residues long. The germline V gene encodes CDR1 MNHEY and CDR2 SVGAGI.

The gene calls are TRBV9 and TRBJ1-6; the D gene is possibly TRBD1 (6 bases). CDR3 size: 16 residues. CDR1 SGDLS and CDR2 YYNGEE come from the germline V gene. Trimming cost V 7 bases and J 5 bases, with 19 bases left between them. The CDR3: CASSLRDNYNNSPLHF. CDR3 nucleotide sequence: TGTGCCAGCTCCCTGAGGGACAACTACAATAATTCACCCCTCCACTTT.

This clone was seen once. V gene TRBV7-2 combines with J gene TRBJ2-5, with 12 nucleotides matching TRBD1. Germline trimming cut 1 base from V and 5 bases from J; bases unmatched to any gene: 5. This CDR3 is 16 amino acids long. Germline loops: CDR1 SGHTA, CDR2 FQGNSA. The CDR3 loop is CASSLVGTGGRETQYF. Here the CDR3 DNA reads TGTGCCAGCAGCTTAGTGGGGACAGGGGGCCGCGAGACCCAGTACTTC. Filled out from reference TRBV7-2 and TRBJ2-5, the complete variable domain reads GAGVSQSPSNKVTEKGKDVELRCDPISGHTALYWYRQSLGQGLEFLIYFQGNSAPDKSGLPSDRFSAERTGGSVSTLTIQRTQQEDSAVYLCASSLVGTGGRETQYFGPGTRLLVL.

This clone was seen a single time. The chain is built from TRBV15 and TRBJ1-5; TRBD1 might be the D (6 bases). Germline V gene sequence: CDR1 LNHNV, CDR2 YYDKDF (reference sequence). The CDR3 runs to 17 residues. Trimming left V 1 base short and J 3 bases short, with 16 bases between. The CDR3: CATSRGGGRLNNQPQHF. The DNA of the CDR3 is TGTGCCACCAGCAGAGGGGGGGGGCGGCTTAACAATCAGCCCCAGCATTTT.

The V and J genes are TRBV12-5 and TRBJ1-2; 9 bases are a match to TRBD1. CDR3 size: 17 residues. From germline, CDR1 is LGHNT and CDR2 FRNRAP. J gave up 2 bases and V 0 bases, and 7 bases lay outside the gene matches. The CDR3 here is CASGLVTGGSPNYGYTF. CDR3 DNA sequence: TGTGCTAGTGGTTTGGTTACAGGGGGCAGCCCCAACTATGGCTACACCTTC.

The chain couples TRBV28 to TRBJ2-7, with D maybe TRBD2 (5 bases). Germline values: CDR1 MDHEN, CDR2 SYDVKM. Trimming cost V 4 bases and J 6 bases, with 19 bases left between them. There are 15 residues in the CDR3. CDR3 nucleotide sequence: TGTGCCAGCAGTTCGACCGTCCGGAGGCACTCCGAGCAGTACTTC. Translating it yields CASSSTVRRHSEQYF. Full variable domain (missing parts from reference TRBV28 and TRBJ2-7): DVKVTQSSRYLVKRTGEKVFLECVQDMDHENMFWYRQDPGLGLRLIYFSYDVKMKEKGDIPEGYSVSREKKERFSLILESASTNQTSMYLCASSSTVRRHSEQYFGPGTRLTVT.

This chain connects TRBV6-2 or TRBV6-3 to TRBJ2-3; 13 bases line up with TRBD2. The CDR3 is 16 amino acids. Germline lookup yields CDR1 MNHEY and CDR2 SVGEGT. After removal of 6 bases from V and 9 bases from J, the junction contained 12 bases not matched to a gene. CDR3 sequence: CASSPSTSGGETTQYF. The CDR3 DNA sequence: TGTGCCAGCAGCCCCTCCACTAGCGGGGGGGAAACCACGCAGTATTTT.

V usage is TRBV7-2 and J usage is TRBJ2-7; 9 bases map to TRBD1. The CDR3 covers 13 residues. Trimming cost V 1 base and J 5 bases; bases outside gene matches: 0. CDR1 and CDR2 (germline): SGHTA, FQGNSA. The CDR3 sequence: CASSLGTGDEQYF. The CDR3 bases are TGTGCCAGCAGCTTAGGGACAGGGGACGAGCAGTACTTC.

This clone appeared once. J is TRBJ2-7 and V is TRBV5-1, with TRBD1 matching 8 bases. With V trimmed by 4 bases and J by 2 bases, 17 bases remained unmatched. Germline values: CDR1 SGHRS, CDR2 YFSETQ. CDR3 length: 18 residues. The CDR3 region is CASSTSNRGQEDTYEQYF. CDR3 bases: TGCGCCAGCAGCACATCTAATCGGGGACAGGAGGACACCTACGAGCAGTACTTC. The entire variable domain, with the rest obtained from reference TRBV5-1 and TRBJ2-7, is as follows: KAGVTQTPRYLIKTRGQQVTLSCSPISGHRSVSWYQQTPGQGLQFLFEYFSETQRNKGNFPGRFSGRQFSNSRSEMNVSTLELGDSALYLCASSTSNRGQEDTYEQYFGPGTRLTVT.

There are a few counts of this clone. The chain recombines TRBV7-8 with TRBJ1-1; no definite D call. Germline V gives CDR1 SGHVS, CDR2 FQNEAQ. The V end lost 0 bases, the J end lost 4 bases, and 12 bases lay between the germline ends. This CDR3 region has 15 residues. CDR3 nucleotide sequence: TGTGCCAGCAGCTTAGCTCACGGGGTCGGCACTGAAGCTTTCTTT. Translated, it gives CASSLAHGVGTEAFF.

The chain combines TRBV4-1 with TRBJ2-5; D is possibly TRBD2 (5 bases). The germline V and J ends were trimmed by 0 bases and 5 bases, with 7 bases remaining between them. This CDR3 is 13 amino acids long. CDR1 and CDR2 from the germline V gene are MGHRA and YSYEKL. CDR3 loop: CASSQDWRETQYF. As DNA, the CDR3 is TGCGCCAGCAGCCAAGATTGGAGGGAGACCCAGTACTTC.